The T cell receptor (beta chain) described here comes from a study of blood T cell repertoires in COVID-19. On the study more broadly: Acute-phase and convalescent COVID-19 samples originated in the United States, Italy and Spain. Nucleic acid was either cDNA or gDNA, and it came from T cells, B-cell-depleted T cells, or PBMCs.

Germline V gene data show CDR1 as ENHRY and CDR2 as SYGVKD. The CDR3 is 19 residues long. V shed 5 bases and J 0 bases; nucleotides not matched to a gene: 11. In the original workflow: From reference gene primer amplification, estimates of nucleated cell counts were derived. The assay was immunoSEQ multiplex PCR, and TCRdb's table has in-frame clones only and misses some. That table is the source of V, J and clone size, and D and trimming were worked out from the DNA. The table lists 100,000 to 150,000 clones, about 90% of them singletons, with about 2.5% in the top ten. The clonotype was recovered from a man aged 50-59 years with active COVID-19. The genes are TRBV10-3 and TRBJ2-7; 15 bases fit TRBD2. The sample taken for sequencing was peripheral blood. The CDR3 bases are TGTGCCATCAGTTTACCGGGACTAGCGGGGGGCAAGAGCTCCTACGAGCAGTACTTC. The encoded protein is CAISLPGLAGGKSSYEQYF.